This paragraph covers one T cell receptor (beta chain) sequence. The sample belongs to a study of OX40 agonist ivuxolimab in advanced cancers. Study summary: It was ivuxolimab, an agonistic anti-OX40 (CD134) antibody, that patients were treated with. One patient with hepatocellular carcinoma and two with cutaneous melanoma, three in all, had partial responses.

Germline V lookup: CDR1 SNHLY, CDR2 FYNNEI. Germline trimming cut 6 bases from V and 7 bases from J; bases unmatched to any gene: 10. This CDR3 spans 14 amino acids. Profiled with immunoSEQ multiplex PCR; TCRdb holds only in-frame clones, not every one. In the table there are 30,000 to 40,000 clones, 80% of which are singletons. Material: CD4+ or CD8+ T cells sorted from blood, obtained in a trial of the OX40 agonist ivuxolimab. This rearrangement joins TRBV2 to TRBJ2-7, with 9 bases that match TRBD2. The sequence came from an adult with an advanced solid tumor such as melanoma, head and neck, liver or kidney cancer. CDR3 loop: CASRGTGTSHEQYF. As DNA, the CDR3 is TGTGCCAGCAGAGGAACCGGGACTAGCCATGAGCAGTACTTC.